The present TCR beta chain was sequenced within a study of blood T cell repertoires in COVID-19 (dated by TCRdb to 2018 to 2020). Background for the entire study: Collaborator samples came from the United States, Italy and Spain and covered acute and convalescent phases of COVID-19. The prospective study material was composed of cDNA or gDNA derived from T cells, B-cell-depleted T cells, or PBMCs. The dataset comprised deeply sampled blood TCRbeta repertoires from subjects exposed to, actively infected with, or recovered from COVID-19. The repertoires were made available in a free public database intended to serve as a resource for research on the immune response to SARS-CoV-2. The samples were drawn from two sources: the first 160 participants of the ongoing ImmuneRACE study, and 1,254 subjects contributed by 6 global collaborators. Nearly every sample came with metadata listing a de-identified subject ID, COVID-19 status, age in years and sex. Where available, HLA class I and class II types were taken from metadata supplied by the sample provider and were not determined by assay-based typing. General study outcomes and caveats: How much clinical and demographic metadata was included differed by source and by participant, and the metadata was provided uncurated.

Its CDR3 holds 15 amino acids, cysteine through phenylalanine. The kept DNA is CDR3 alone, 45 bases in frame from the first base. The CDR1 and CDR2 encoded by the germline V gene are KGHSH and LQKENI. Trimming costs V 2 bases and J 8 bases, and their ends lie 18 bases apart. Whole blood was collected in K2EDTA tubes by collaborating institutions according to the institutions' own protocols. For TCRbeta analysis, collaborators shipped samples in one of three forms: frozen whole blood, isolated PBMCs, or DNA extracted from either of those sample types. TCRbeta CDR3 regions were amplified from genomic DNA using the immunoSEQ Assay, a bias-controlled multiplex PCR. The source study handled its data this way. The number of nucleated cells in each sample was estimated by amplification of reference gene primers within the assay. To quantify the absolute abundance of each unique TCRbeta CDR3 rearrangement, sequence reads were collapsed and filtered. Productive Simpson clonality was computed per sample as the square root of Simpson's diversity index over productive rearrangements. The clones in this table, taken by TCRdb from immuneACCESS, are in-frame only. Not every clone is retained; where verified, under half of the shortfall comes from an unresolved V gene, and the cause of the rest is unknown. That table supplies the V and J calls and clone size; D and trimming were determined from the DNA. This sample gives roughly 36,000 clones in total; over 80% of them show up just once. In total, the top ten clones hold around 24% of the sample.

In this sample, this clone turned up a few times. Its antigen is currently not known. No per-base quality is available; no much larger clone lies one base away. This chain joins TRBV18 to TRBJ1-2, with the D gene not clear enough to name. What was sequenced was peripheral blood. This TCR derives from a man over 45 with active or convalescent COVID-19. The bases are TGTGCCAGCTCACCATATGGGAGCTTCAATGGCGGCTACACCTTC. Its protein is CASSPYGSFNGGYTF. The CDR3 plus the reference TRBV18 and TRBJ1-2 genes for the other parts give the full variable domain: NAGVMQNPRHLVRRRGQEARLRCSPMKGHSHVYWYRQLPEEGLKFMVYLQKENIIDESGMPKERFSAEFPKEGPSILRIQQVVRGDSAAYFCASSPYGSFNGGYTFGSGTRLTVV.